These T cell receptor beta chains were read from a single sample in a study of a mutant IDH1 vaccine in newly diagnosed glioma. Their specific antigens are unknown. The method was immunoSEQ multiplex PCR; TCRdb's version includes in-frame clones alone and lacks a portion of them. The table shows tens of thousands of clones, with more than 75% occurring only once. Here the sequenced sample was PBMCs, taken from a glioma patient whose treatment included an IDH1 peptide vaccine. The receptors come from a young man with glioma. Both conserved end residues are part of each CDR3. The order of the fields is V gene, D gene, J gene, clone size, CDR3 DNA, CDR3 protein. A D gene is named only where the DNA matches it firmly. The size field is filled for only some rows; it gives once, few, many or a size class.

TRBV30	NA	TRBJ1-5	NA	TGTGCCTGGAGTGTAGGCTACCAGCCCCAGCATTTT	CAWSVGYQPQHF
TRBV7-2	NA	TRBJ1-4	NA	TGTGCCAGCAGCGCCCAGACAGGCGGTAATGAAAAACTGTTTTTT	CASSAQTGGNEKLFF
TRBV28	NA	TRBJ1-5	few	TGTGCCAGCAGGCCCGACAGGAATCAGCCCCAGCATTTT	CASRPDRNQPQHF
TRBV28	TRBD1	TRBJ1-3	NA	TGTGCCAGCAGTGTGGACAGGAGGCCTGGAAACACCATATATTTT	CASSVDRRPGNTIYF
TRBV5-4	TRBD1	TRBJ2-5	NA	TGTGCCAGCAGCTTCACACCGGGACAGCCCCAAGAGACCCAGTACTTC	CASSFTPGQPQETQYF
TRBV28	NA	TRBJ1-5	NA	TGTGCCAGCAGTTTAACAGGGTATAGCAATCAGCCCCAGCATTTT	CASSLTGYSNQPQHF
TRBV7-8	NA	TRBJ1-5	few	TGTGCCAGCAGCTTAGGATCGGGTCACAATCAGCCCCAGCATTTT	CASSLGSGHNQPQHF
TRBV7-8	TRBD1	TRBJ2-4	NA	TGTGCCAGCAGCGCCACAGGGACAGGGGGGAACATTCAGTACTTC	CASSATGTGGNIQYF
TRBV20-1	NA	TRBJ1-3	NA	TGCAGTGCCCAGGAGGCGAACACCATATATTTT	CSAQEANTIYF
TRBV4-2	NA	TRBJ2-3	NA	TGTGCCAGCAGCCAAGATCTAGCGCTTGCTAGCACAGATACGCAGTATTTT	CASSQDLALASTDTQYF
TRBV2	TRBD1	TRBJ2-7	NA	TGTGCCAGCAGCGACAGGGAATACGAGCAGTACTTC	CASSDREYEQYF
TRBV19	TRBD1	TRBJ1-1	NA	TGTGCCAGTAAATCGACAGGGTTGAACACTGAAGCTTTCTTT	CASKSTGLNTEAFF
TRBV4-3	NA	TRBJ2-6	NA	TGCGCCAGCAGCCAAGAGAAAATCCCTGGGGCCAACGTCCTGACTTTC	CASSQEKIPGANVLTF
TRBV28	TRBD1	TRBJ1-2	NA	TGTGCCAGCACCGAACAGGGGGCTGGCTATGGCTACACCTTC	CASTEQGAGYGYTF
TRBV9	TRBD2	TRBJ2-3	NA	TGTGCCAGCAGCGTAGATGGACTAGCGAGTAACACAGATACGCAGTATTTT	CASSVDGLASNTDTQYF
TRBV28	NA	TRBJ2-1	NA	TGTGCCAGCAGTTTAGCACCTATTATGGGGGAGCAGTTCTTC	CASSLAPIMGEQFF
TRBV6-1	TRBD2	TRBJ2-4	NA	TGTGCCAGCAGTGAAGTGGGACTAGGGGGGAACATTCAGTACTTC	CASSEVGLGGNIQYF
TRBV28	NA	TRBJ1-5	NA	TGTGCCAGCAGTCCAGGTGGTAGGAGCAATCAGCCCCAGCATTTT	CASSPGGRSNQPQHF
TRBV7-2	TRBD2	TRBJ2-1	NA	TGTGCCAGCAGCCTACTAGCGGGGGGTAATGAGCAGTTCTTC	CASSLLAGGNEQFF
TRBV6-5	NA	TRBJ1-1	NA	TGTGCCAGCAGTTTTCGCAGGGATGTTACTGAAGCTTTCTTT	CASSFRRDVTEAFF
TRBV2	NA	TRBJ1-2	NA	TGTGCCAGCAGCAGCCGGGACACAAACTATGGCTACACCTTC	CASSSRDTNYGYTF
TRBV27	TRBD1	TRBJ1-4	NA	TGTGCCAGCAGTCCGTACAGGGGGCAGGGTGAAAAACTGTTTTTT	CASSPYRGQGEKLFF
TRBV30	NA	TRBJ1-6	NA	TGTGCCTGGGAAGACAGTTCCTATAATTCACCCCTCCACTTT	CAWEDSSYNSPLHF
TRBV5-8	NA	TRBJ2-6	NA	TGTGCCAGCAGCTTGGAAGGCAGGTCTGGGGCCAACGTCCTGACTTTC	CASSLEGRSGANVLTF
TRBV19	NA	TRBJ1-3	NA	TGTGCCAGTAGTCTTCAGGGGCTGGTCTCTGGAAACACCATATATTTT	CASSLQGLVSGNTIYF
TRBV5-1	NA	TRBJ2-7	NA	TGCGCCAGCAGCGTCTTGGGGGCACTGGACGAGCAGTACTTC	CASSVLGALDEQYF
TRBV30	NA	TRBJ1-3	NA	TGTGCCTGGAATGAGGTCTCTGGAAACACCATATATTTT	CAWNEVSGNTIYF
TRBV30	TRBD2	TRBJ2-1	NA	TGTGCCTGGAGTGAGCGGGAGGGCGGGGAGCAGTTCTTC	CAWSEREGGEQFF
TRBV4-3	NA	TRBJ2-5	NA	TGCGCCAGCAGCCAAGAATGGCAGGGGCGAGAGACCCAGTACTTC	CASSQEWQGRETQYF
TRBV5-1	NA	TRBJ2-6	NA	TGCGCCAGCAGCTTGGTGACAGTCTCTGGGGCCAACGTCCTGACTTTC	CASSLVTVSGANVLTF
TRBV9	NA	TRBJ2-1	few	TGTGCCAGCAATAGAGGGAACTCCTACAATGAGCAGTTCTTC	CASNRGNSYNEQFF
TRBV4-1	NA	TRBJ1-2	NA	TGCGCCAGCAGCCAAGAGGCAGGGGAAGACTATGGCTACACCTTC	CASSQEAGEDYGYTF
TRBV5-1	NA	TRBJ1-6	NA	TGCGCCAGCAGCTTTGAGGGAGACGATTCACCCCTCCACTTT	CASSFEGDDSPLHF
TRBV7-3	NA	TRBJ1-4	NA	TGTGCCAGCAGCTTAGGGCCAAATGAAAAACTGTTTTTT	CASSLGPNEKLFF
TRBV28	NA	TRBJ2-6	NA	TGTGCCAGCAGTTTCGCAAGGGCTGGGGCCAACGTCCTGACTTTC	CASSFARAGANVLTF
TRBV2	TRBD1	TRBJ1-6	NA	TGTGCCAGCAGTCAAACAGGGGCACCCCTCCACTTT	CASSQTGAPLHF
TRBV4-1	TRBD2	TRBJ2-2	NA	TGCGCCAGCAGCCAACGGGGACTAGCGGGAGGGCCTAACACCGGGGAGCTGTTTTTT	CASSQRGLAGGPNTGELFF
TRBV28	NA	TRBJ2-7	NA	TGTGCCAGCAGTTTATGGCGGGGTGTTAAGGAGCAGTACTTC	CASSLWRGVKEQYF
TRBV5-1	NA	TRBJ1-6	NA	TGCGCCAGCAGCTTGGCAGAGAATTCACCCCTCCACTTT	CASSLAENSPLHF
TRBV27	NA	TRBJ2-7	NA	TGTGCCAGCAGTTGGGGGTATCTCTTCTACGAGCGGTACTTC	CASSWGYLFYERYF